A single sample is the source of the 5 T cell receptor beta chains below, sequenced in a study of T cells in Graves' hyperthyroidism and ophthalmopathy. There were TCR beta CDR3 regions amplified from RNA transcripts. Initially, a first-round RT-PCR of the TCR CDR3 employed the HTBI primer set. Each CDR3 protein is one row after TCRdb ran MiXCR on the multiplex PCR reads. The sample has 540,000 or so distinct CDR3 sequences; around 42% are singletons. The sequenced material came from peripheral blood or thyroid tissue (not recorded which). The receptors come from an adult woman with Graves' disease, either hyperthyroidism or ophthalmopathy (not recorded which).

This clonotype is a singleton in its sample. This rearrangement joins TRBV15 to TRBJ1-2; TRBD1 matches at 7 bases. The CDR3 contains 19 residues. After removal of 5 bases from V and 11 bases from J, the junction contained 29 bases not matched to a gene. CDR1 LNHNV and CDR2 YYDKDF come from the germline V gene (reference sequence). CDR3 residues: CATSPWRAASSGTAKGYTF. The CDR3 nucleotides read TGTGCCACCAGCCCCTGGCGTGCCGCCAGCTCTGGGACAGCCAAGGGTTACACCTTC.

This clonotype was recorded many times. The CDR3: CASSAGEKLFF. CDR3 nucleotides: TGTGCCAGCAGCGCGGGCGAAAAACTGTTTTTT. V is TRBV9 and J is TRBJ1-4; D is unresolved. Trimming took off 3 bases at V and 8 bases at J, with 5 bases between the two ends. The CDR3 totals 11 residues. The germline V gene encodes CDR1 SGDLS and CDR2 YYNGEE.

With respect to this clonotype: A much larger clone differs from this one at a single base, so this may be a read error. J is TRBJ1-3 and V is TRBV12-3 or TRBV12-4, with D possibly TRBD1 on 6 matching bases. The CDR3 length is 14 residues. CDR3 DNA: TGTGCCAGCAGTTGGGACATCTCTGGAAGCACCATATATTTT. Protein: CASSWDISGSTIYF.

This clonotype was recorded many times. This chain connects TRBV6-6 to TRBJ1-1; D ambiguous. Deletions cut 8 bases from V and 5 bases from J, with 12 bases between. This CDR3 contains 12 residues. Germline loops: CDR1 MNHNY, CDR2 SVGAGI (reference sequence). The CDR3 DNA follows: TGTGCCAGCGTAACGGGAGGAACTGAAGCTTTCTTT. It yields the protein CASVTGGTEAFF.

There are many counts of this clonotype. The rearrangement joins TRBV20-1 to TRBJ2-7; perhaps TRBD2 as D (6 bases). The length of the CDR3 is 15 residues. The V and J ends lost 6 bases and 0 bases respectively, with 18 bases between them. Germline V gives CDR1 DFQATT, CDR2 SNEGSKA (reference sequence). The CDR3 loop reads CSATSLRGVSYEQYF. As DNA, the CDR3 is TGCAGTGCCACTTCTTTGCGGGGAGTCTCCTACGAGCAGTACTTC.